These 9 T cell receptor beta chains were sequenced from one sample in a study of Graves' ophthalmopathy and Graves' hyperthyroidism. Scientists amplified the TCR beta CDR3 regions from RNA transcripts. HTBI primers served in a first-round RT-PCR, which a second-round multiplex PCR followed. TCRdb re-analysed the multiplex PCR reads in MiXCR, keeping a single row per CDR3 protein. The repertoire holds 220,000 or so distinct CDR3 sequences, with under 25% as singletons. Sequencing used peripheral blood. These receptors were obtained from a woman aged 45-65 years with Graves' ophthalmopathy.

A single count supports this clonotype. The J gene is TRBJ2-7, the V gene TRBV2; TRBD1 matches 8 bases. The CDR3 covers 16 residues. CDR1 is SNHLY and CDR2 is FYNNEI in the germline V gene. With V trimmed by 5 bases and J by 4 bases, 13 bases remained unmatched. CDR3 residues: CASSPGTGSPSYEQYF. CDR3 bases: TGTGCCAGCAGTCCAGGGACAGGTAGCCCCTCATACGAGCAGTACTTC. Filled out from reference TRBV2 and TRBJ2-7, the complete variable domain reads EPEVTQTPSHQVTQMGQEVILRCVPISNHLYFYWYRQILGQKVEFLVSFYNNEISEKSEIFDDQFSVERPDGSNFTLKIRSTKLEDSAMYFCASSPGTGSPSYEQYFGPGTRLTVT.

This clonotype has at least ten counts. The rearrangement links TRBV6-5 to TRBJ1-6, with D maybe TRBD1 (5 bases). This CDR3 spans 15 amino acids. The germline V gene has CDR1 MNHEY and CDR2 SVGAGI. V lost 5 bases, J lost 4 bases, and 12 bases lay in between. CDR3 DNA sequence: TGTGCCAGCAGTCAGGATCGGGGGTATAATTCACCCCTCCACTTT. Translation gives CASSQDRGYNSPLHF.

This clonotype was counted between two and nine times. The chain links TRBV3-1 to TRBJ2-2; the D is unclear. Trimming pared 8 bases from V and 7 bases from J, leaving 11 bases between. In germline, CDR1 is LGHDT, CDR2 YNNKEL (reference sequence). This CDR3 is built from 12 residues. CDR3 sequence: CASLKEGGELFF. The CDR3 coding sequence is TGTGCCAGCTTAAAGGAAGGCGGGGAGCTGTTTTTT.

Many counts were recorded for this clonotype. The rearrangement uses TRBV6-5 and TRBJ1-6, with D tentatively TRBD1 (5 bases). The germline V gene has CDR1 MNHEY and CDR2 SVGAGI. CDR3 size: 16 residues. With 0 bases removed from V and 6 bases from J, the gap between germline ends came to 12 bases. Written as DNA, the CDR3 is TGTGCCAGCAGTTACTCGGGGCGGACGGTTAATTCACCCCTCCACTTT. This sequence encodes CASSYSGRTVNSPLHF.

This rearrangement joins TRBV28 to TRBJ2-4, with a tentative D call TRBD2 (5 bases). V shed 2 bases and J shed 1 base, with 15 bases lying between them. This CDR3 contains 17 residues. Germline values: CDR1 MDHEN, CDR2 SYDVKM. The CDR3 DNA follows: TGTGCCAGCAGTTTAATTGCGGGCGCGGGCGCCAAAAACATTCAGTACTTC. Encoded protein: CASSLIAGAGAKNIQYF.

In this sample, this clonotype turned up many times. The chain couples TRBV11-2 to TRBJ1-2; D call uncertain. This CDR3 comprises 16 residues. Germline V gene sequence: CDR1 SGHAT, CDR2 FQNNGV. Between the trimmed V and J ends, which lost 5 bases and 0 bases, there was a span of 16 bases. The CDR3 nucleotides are TGTGCCAGCAGCCGAACCCGGGGTTTTACTAACTATGGCTACACCTTC. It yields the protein CASSRTRGFTNYGYTF.

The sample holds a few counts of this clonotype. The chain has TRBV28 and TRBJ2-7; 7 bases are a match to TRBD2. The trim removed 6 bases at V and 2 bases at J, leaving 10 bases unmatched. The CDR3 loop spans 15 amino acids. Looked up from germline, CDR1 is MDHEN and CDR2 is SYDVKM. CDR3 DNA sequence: TGTGCCAGCAGCGTCTCTAGCGGTTTAACCTACGAGCAGTACTTC. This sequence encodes CASSVSSGLTYEQYF.

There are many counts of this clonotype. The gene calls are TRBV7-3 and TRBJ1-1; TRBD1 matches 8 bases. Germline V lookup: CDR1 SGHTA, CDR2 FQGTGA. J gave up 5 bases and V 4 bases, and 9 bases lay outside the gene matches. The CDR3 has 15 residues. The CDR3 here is CASSSQGAAMTEAFF. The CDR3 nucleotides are TGTGCCAGCAGCTCCCAGGGGGCAGCGATGACTGAAGCTTTCTTT.

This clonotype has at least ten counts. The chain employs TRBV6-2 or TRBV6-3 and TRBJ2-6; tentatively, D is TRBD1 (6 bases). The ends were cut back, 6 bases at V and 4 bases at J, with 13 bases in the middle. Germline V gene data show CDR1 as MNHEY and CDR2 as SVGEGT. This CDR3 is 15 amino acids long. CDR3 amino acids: CASSPTGTGANVLTF. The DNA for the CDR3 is TGTGCCAGCAGCCCCACAGGGACCGGGGCCAACGTCCTGACTTTC.